The sequence of this T cell receptor (beta chain) was determined in a study of OX40 agonist ivuxolimab in advanced cancers. Study summary: Two patients with cutaneous melanoma and one with hepatocellular carcinoma, three in total, showed partial responses. General study points: Some of the nonresponding patients also showed low levels of normalized T-cell clonal expansion. CD4+ and CD8+ blood T cells expanded clonally by week 6 at 0.1 to 3.0 mg/kg.

This CDR3 region has 14 residues. V was trimmed by 3 bases and J by 7 bases, leaving 11 bases between them. CDR1 and CDR2 from the germline V gene are SGHRS and YFSETQ. The method was immunoSEQ multiplex PCR; TCRdb's version includes in-frame clones alone and lacks a portion of them. The sample lists tens of thousands of clones, about 89% occurring once. Note on this clone: The antigen is unknown.

This TCR was sampled from an adult with an advanced solid tumor such as melanoma, head and neck, liver or kidney cancer. The sample in question was CD4+ or CD8+ T cells sorted from blood, obtained in a trial of the OX40 agonist ivuxolimab. V and J are TRBV5-1 and TRBJ1-6; TRBD1 might be the D (6 bases). CDR3 coding DNA: TGCGCCAGCAGCTCACAGGGTGGCAATTCACCCCTCCACTTT. Amino acids: CASSSQGGNSPLHF.